This T cell receptor beta chain was sequenced for a study of OX40 agonist ivuxolimab in advanced cancers. Repertoires were generated with immunoSEQ multiplex PCR, while TCRdb's copy carries only in-frame clones and drops some. Seen here are about 98,000 clones, around nine tenths observed once, and the top ten hold 0.82%. There are 15 residues in the CDR3. Per the germline V gene, CDR1 is SEHNR and CDR2 is FQNEAQ (reference sequence). The V gene end was trimmed by 6 bases and the J gene end by 3 bases; junction bases not matched to a gene: 9. Sequencing used CD4+ or CD8+ T cells sorted from blood, obtained in a trial of the OX40 agonist ivuxolimab. The chain has TRBV7-9 and TRBJ1-1; 8 bases line up with TRBD1. This TCR was sampled from an adult with an advanced solid tumor such as melanoma, head and neck, liver or kidney cancer. CDR3 bases: TGTGCCAGCAGGAACTCAGGGGGCGAGGACACTGAAGCTTTCTTT. This translates into CASRNSGGEDTEAFF.